This T cell receptor beta chain was documented in a study of spatial heterogeneity in lung cancer. CDR1 SEHNR and CDR2 FQNEAQ come from the germline V gene (reference sequence). V was clipped by 0 bases and J by 4 bases, with 10 bases between them. CDR3 length: 14 amino acids. Described time point: sample taken at primary tumor resection. The donors comprised 60 to 80 untreated early-stage non-small cell lung cancer patients. Whole RNA, isolated from tumor, nontumor lung or frozen PBMC, was sequenced without prior sorting. The study tagged each TCR cDNA molecule with a unique molecular identifier. TCRdb redid the calling of the 5' RACE reads with MiXCR, one entry per CDR3 protein. The data show several thousand distinct CDR3 sequences, with roughly a sixth seen just once and about 15% held by the top ten.

The chain couples TRBV7-9 to TRBJ2-7, with D uncertain. This material consisted of normal lung tissue next to the tumor, taken at surgery. This TCR derives from a male donor with early-stage non-small cell lung cancer. Written as DNA, the CDR3 is TGTGCCAGCAGCTTAGCTAGCTCTTGGTACGAGCAGTACTTC. Its translation is CASSLASSWYEQYF.